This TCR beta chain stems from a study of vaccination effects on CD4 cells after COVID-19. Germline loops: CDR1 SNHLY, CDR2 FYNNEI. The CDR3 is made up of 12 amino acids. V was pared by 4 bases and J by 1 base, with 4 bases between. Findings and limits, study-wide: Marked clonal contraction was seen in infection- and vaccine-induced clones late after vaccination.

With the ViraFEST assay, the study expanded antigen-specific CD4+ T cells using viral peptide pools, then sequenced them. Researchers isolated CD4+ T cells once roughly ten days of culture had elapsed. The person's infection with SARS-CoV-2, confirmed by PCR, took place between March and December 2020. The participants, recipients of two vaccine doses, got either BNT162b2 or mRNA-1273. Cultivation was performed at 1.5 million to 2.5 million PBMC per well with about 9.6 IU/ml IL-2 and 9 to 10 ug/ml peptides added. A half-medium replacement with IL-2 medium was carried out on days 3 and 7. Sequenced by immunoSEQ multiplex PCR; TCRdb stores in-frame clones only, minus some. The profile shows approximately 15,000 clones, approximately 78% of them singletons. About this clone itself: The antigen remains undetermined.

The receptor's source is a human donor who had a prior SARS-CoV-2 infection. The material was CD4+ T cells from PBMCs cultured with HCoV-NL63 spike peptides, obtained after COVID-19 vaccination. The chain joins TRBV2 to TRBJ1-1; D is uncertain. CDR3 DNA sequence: TGTGCCAGCAGTGTACAGAACACTGAAGCTTTCTTT. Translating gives CASSVQNTEAFF.